This entry describes one T cell receptor (beta chain). The antigen remains unidentified. From germline, CDR1 is SGHRS and CDR2 YFSETQ. The CDR3 loop spans 15 amino acids. Trimming took 0 bases from V and 2 from J, leaving 9 bases between them. The purity of all sorted populations exceeded 95%. The data stem from a study of beta chain features in type 1 diabetes. Study outcomes and limitations: Whether HLA type influences TCRB rearrangement remained unresolved here. A greater similarity of naive, central memory and Treg TCRB repertoires was seen among patients than among healthy donors.

The investigators reverse transcribed all of the isolated RNA, so they sequenced expressed TCRB transcripts. An average roughly 3.6 million reads came from naive, central memory and regulatory T cell samples. Sequenced by immunoSEQ multiplex PCR; TCRdb stores in-frame clones only, minus some. The profile shows just over 600,000 clones, around 16% of them singletons. Sequencing used naive CD4+ T cells from blood. The V call is TRBV5-1, the J call TRBJ2-1; perhaps TRBD1 as D (6 bases). The TCR sequence derives from a young man in good health. The CDR3 sequence: CASSLAGATYNEQFF. In DNA, the CDR3 is TGCGCCAGCAGCTTGGCAGGGGCCACCTACAATGAGCAGTTCTTC.